The present T cell receptor beta chain was sequenced within a study of spatial heterogeneity in lung cancer (dated by TCRdb to between 2019 and 2020). About the study as a whole: Donors were around 69 patients with early-stage, untreated non-small cell lung cancer from the lung TRACERx cohort. Follow-up PBMC samples were sequenced whenever available, and the median time to follow-up was roughly 22 months after resection. Beta-chain transcripts were consistently detected in greater numbers than alpha-chain transcripts, which likely reflected higher beta-chain transcript abundance. In the raw uncorrected reads, each unique combination of TCR and UMI appeared on average more than ten times. The study quantitatively compared TCR alpha and beta repertoires across multiple tumor regions, matched nontumor lung and blood in non-small cell lung cancer. TCR repertoire features were related to nonsynonymous mutation counts determined by whole-exome sequencing of tumor tissue. At surgery, both alpha and beta chains were TCR-sequenced in under 250 tumor regions, about 64 matched nontumor lung samples and some 58 PBMC samples. Findings and caveats that apply to the study as a whole: Only about 14 patients were included in comparisons of baseline and follow-up blood repertoires. Confirming at a functional level the hypothesis that regional TCRs recognize regional mutations was considered to require additional single-cell paired TCR alpha and beta sequencing. Ubiquitous expanded tumor TCRs were detected in blood more often at tumor resection than at routine follow-up.

The time point label corresponds to: blood at routine non-recurrence follow-up after resection. For TCR sequencing, whole RNA was extracted from tumor and nontumor lung tissue, or from cryopreserved PBMC samples, and no cell sorting was done. Only patients with enough RNA available from two or more tumor regions were chosen for TCR sequencing. Libraries were constructed by 5' RACE. These reads were obtained on a NextSeq 500. The TCR library protocol attached a unique molecular identifier to each TCR cDNA molecule to allow correction of PCR and sequencing errors. Under the source paper's analysis protocol: TCR identification, UMI-based error correction and CDR3 extraction were all carried out with Decombinator tools. TCRs above a frequency of 2 per 1,000, corresponding to the top 1% of the tumor frequency distribution, were defined as expanded. Renyi diversity was computed with the R vegan package after each repertoire had been subsampled 100 times to 5,000 TCRs. CDR3 similarity networks were constructed using string-kernel similarity of amino acid triplets, with links drawn between CDR3s whose pairwise similarity was above 0.82. The public reads were quality trimmed at Q25 with fastp and then assembled into clones with MiXCR by TCRdb, keeping productive beta chains. When rows share a CDR3 protein, they turn into one entry using the most common DNA and genes. What appears here as the V and J calls and clone size reflects TCRdb's work, not the paper's. This sample lists about 52,000 distinct CDR3 sequences; less than 9% were detected once. In total, the top ten clones hold around 38% of the sample.

The germline V gene provides CDR1 SGHRS and CDR2 YFSETQ. Counted from cysteine to phenylalanine, this CDR3 has 14 amino acids. Just CDR3 DNA is preserved here, 42 bases in frame from base 1. V drops 7 bases and J drops 0 bases, leaving 13 bases in between. In this sample, this clonotype turned up a few times. What antigen it recognizes has not been identified. Base-call qualities are not available, and no considerably larger clone is one nucleotide away. The material sequenced was PBMCs, taken at follow-up. The rearrangement joined TRBV5-1 to TRBJ1-1, with TRBD1 tentatively as D gene (5 bases match). This TCR derives from a female donor with early-stage non-small cell lung cancer. The sequenced DNA: TGCGCCAGCGGGGGTCTAGGACTGAACACTGAAGCTTTCTTT. Its protein is CASGGLGLNTEAFF.